Below are 12 T cell receptor beta chains sequenced from a single sample in a study of blood T cell repertoires in COVID-19 (dated by TCRdb to about 2020). Receptor libraries were prepared by the immunoSEQ multiplex PCR assay. The source is immuneACCESS, and TCRdb retained only in-frame sequences with V and J called. Part of the clones is not carried over; for the studies checked, unresolved V genes explain less than half of this, and the remainder is unexplained. The table for this sample lists just over 150,000 clones; roughly 90% of them were counted only once. The ten largest clonotypes hold about 4.6% of the sample. Sequencing was performed on peripheral blood. The receptors originated from a man under 40 with COVID-19, enrolled during active disease.

The rearrangement uses TRBV27 and TRBJ2-2, with 11 bases that match TRBD2. Germline V gene data show CDR1 as MNHEY and CDR2 as SMNVEV (reference sequence). The CDR3 is 16 amino acids. The junction had 7 bases not matched to a gene; V was cut back by 6 bases and J by 4 bases. Here the CDR3 DNA reads TGTGCCAGCAGAATAACCGGGACTAGCGGCACCGGGGAGCTGTTTTTT. Encoded protein: CASRITGTSGTGELFF.

The chain links TRBV7-2 to TRBJ2-7, with 7 bases aligning to TRBD1. This CDR3 has 14 amino acids. From germline, CDR1 is SGHTA and CDR2 FQGNSA. J gave up 2 bases and V 3 bases, and 4 bases lay outside the gene matches. In DNA, the CDR3 is TGTGCCAGCAGCTTCGGACAGGTCACCTACGAGCAGTACTTC. Its protein is CASSFGQVTYEQYF.

The rearrangement uses TRBV10-3 and TRBJ2-7, with a weak D call TRBD1 (5 bases). The CDR3 consists of 15 residues. V was shortened by 3 bases and J by 3 bases, with 15 bases between the two germline ends. The germline CDR1 and CDR2 sequences are ENHRY and SYGVKD. The CDR3 spells CAISDSNRFNYEQYF. CDR3 in DNA: TGTGCCATCAGTGACAGTAACAGGTTCAACTACGAGCAGTACTTC.

This chain links TRBV7-2 with TRBJ1-3; no definite D call. From germline, CDR1 is SGHTA and CDR2 FQGNSA. V was cut by 0 bases and J by 4 bases, with 10 bases left in between. There are 15 residues in the CDR3. The chain's CDR3 is CASSLALTRGNTIYF. CDR3 bases: TGTGCCAGCAGCTTAGCGCTTACACGCGGAAACACCATATATTTT.

The J gene is TRBJ2-7, the V gene TRBV6-5; D is unclear. There are 15 residues in the CDR3. Germline CDR1 MNHEY, CDR2 SVGAGI. Deletions cut 0 bases from V and 3 bases from J, with 12 bases between. The CDR3 nucleotides are TGTGCCAGCAGTTACTCGTGGTCCCGCAGCTACGAGCAGTACTTC. As protein: CASSYSWSRSYEQYF.

The chain links TRBV5-4 to TRBJ2-2; D possibly corresponds to TRBD2 (5 bases). Germline CDR1 reads SGHNT; CDR2 reads YYREEE (reference sequence). V shed 0 bases and J shed 1 base, with 13 bases lying between them. CDR3 length equals 17 residues. In DNA, the CDR3 is TGTGCCAGCAGCTTGGGAACGGGGTCGGTGAACACCGGGGAGCTGTTTTTT. It encodes CASSLGTGSVNTGELFF.

The gene calls are TRBV19 and TRBJ1-5; D is unresolved. The germline V and J ends were trimmed by 8 bases and 0 bases, with 17 bases remaining between them. The CDR3 consists of 16 residues. The germline V gene encodes CDR1 LNHDA and CDR2 SQIVND (reference sequence). CDR3 bases: TGTGCCAGTTCCCCTCTGGGCACCTATAGCAATCAGCCCCAGCATTTT. Protein: CASSPLGTYSNQPQHF.

This chain uses TRBV5-1 with TRBJ2-2; the match to TRBD1 covers 7 bases. Germline V gene data show CDR1 as SGHRS and CDR2 as YFSETQ. The J segment lost 5 bases and the V segment lost 4 bases, leaving 2 bases of the junction unmatched. This CDR3 has 13 amino acids. CDR3 coding DNA: TGCGCCAGCAGCCTACAGGGGACCGGGGAGCTGTTTTTT. This sequence encodes CASSLQGTGELFF.

This clone was counted a few times. The chain combines TRBV4-1 with TRBJ2-7, with 8 bases matching TRBD2. The CDR3 runs to 16 residues. The V and J ends lost 0 bases and 2 bases, in that order; junction bases with no gene match: 6. Per germline, CDR1 MGHRA and CDR2 YSYEKL. The CDR3 region has the DNA TGCGCCAGCAGCCAAGAGGCTAGCGGGTTAACCTACGAGCAGTACTTC. It yields the protein CASSQEASGLTYEQYF.

This chain uses TRBV9 with TRBJ1-2; D is perhaps TRBD1 (6 bases). The germline gives CDR1 SGDLS, CDR2 YYNGEE. The CDR3 has 14 amino acids. Trimming took off 3 bases at V and 8 bases at J, with 17 bases between the two ends. CDR3 in amino acids: CASSAYYRDRGYTF. The CDR3 DNA reads as TGTGCCAGCAGCGCCTACTACAGGGATAGGGGCTACACCTTC.

Notes on this clone: Germline is not matched at one junction end, which may reflect a read error. The chain joins TRBV7-9 to TRBJ2-7; the match to TRBD1 covers 7 bases. The CDR3 is made up of 13 amino acids. Per the germline V gene, CDR1 is SEHNR and CDR2 is FQNEAQ (reference sequence). CDR3 region: CASSLAVGTELHF. In nucleotides, the CDR3 is TGTGCCAGCAGCTTAGCGGTTGGGACAGAGCTTCACTTC.

This chain links TRBV6-5 with TRBJ1-1; the D gene is possibly TRBD1 (5 bases). This CDR3 has 14 residues. Deletions cut 6 bases from V and 5 bases from J, with 16 bases between. The V gene's germline CDR1 is MNHEY and CDR2 SVGAGI. As DNA, the CDR3 is TGTGCCAGCAGGGAGACAGAGCAGAGGACTGAAGCTTTCTTT. This sequence encodes CASRETEQRTEAFF.